The following is a TCR beta chain sequence with its context. The data were obtained in a study of blood T cell repertoires in COVID-19. Some clones are missing from TCRdb's copy, which holds only in-frame ones; the method was immunoSEQ multiplex PCR. Altogether under 350,000 clones are present, roughly 90% being singletons, with the ten largest covering less than 2%. Germline CDR1 is MNHEY and CDR2 is SVGAGI. Trimming cost V 6 bases and J 3 bases, with 9 bases left between them. This CDR3 is built from 12 residues. Enrollees, about 18 to 95 years old, lived in roughly 24 US areas. Cohorts were based on clinical histories the participants reported.

The source of this sequence is a woman aged 40 to 50 who had recovered from COVID-19. Sequenced input: PBMCs or T cells enriched from blood (not recorded which). The gene calls are TRBV6-5 and TRBJ2-7; D is unresolved. The CDR3 loop is CASSHPNYEQYF. Written as DNA, the CDR3 is TGTGCCAGCAGCCACCCTAACTACGAGCAGTACTTC.